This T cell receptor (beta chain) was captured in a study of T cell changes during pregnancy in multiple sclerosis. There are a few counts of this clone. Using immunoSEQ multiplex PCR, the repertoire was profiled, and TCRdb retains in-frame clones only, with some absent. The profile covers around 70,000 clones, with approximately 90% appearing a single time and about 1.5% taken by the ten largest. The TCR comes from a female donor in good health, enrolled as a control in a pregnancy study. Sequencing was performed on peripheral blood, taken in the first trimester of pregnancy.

DNA for the CDR3: TGTGCCACCAGCAGAGACTCCGGGACAGGGGACGAAAAACTGTTTTTT. This gives the protein CATSRDSGTGDEKLFF. This chain joins TRBV15 and TRBJ1-4, with 10 bases fitting TRBD1. This CDR3 is built from 16 residues. Germline V gives CDR1 LNHNV, CDR2 YYDKDF (reference sequence). Trimming at V came to 0 bases and at J to 8 bases, leaving 6 bases not matched to a gene.